This T cell receptor beta chain was captured in a study of Graves' ophthalmopathy and Graves' hyperthyroidism. RNA transcripts provided the template for amplifying TCR beta CDR3 regions. HTBI primers primed a first-round RT-PCR, and a second-round multiplex PCR followed. TCRdb re-analysed the multiplex PCR reads in MiXCR, keeping a single row per CDR3 protein. The sample records around 1.1 million distinct CDR3 sequences, 36% being singletons. CDR1 is KGHSH and CDR2 is LQKENI in the germline V gene. CDR3 length equals 12 residues. The germline V and J ends were trimmed by 6 bases and 9 bases, with 11 bases remaining between them.

The V call is TRBV18, the J call TRBJ2-2; D gene uncertain. This TCR came from an adult man with Graves' hyperthyroidism. What was sequenced was peripheral blood or thyroid tissue (not recorded which). The CDR3: CASSSQARELFF. DNA of the CDR3: TGTGCCAGCTCCTCCCAGGCCCGGGAGCTGTTTTTT. The entire variable domain, with the rest obtained from reference TRBV18 and TRBJ2-2, is as follows: NAGVMQNPRHLVRRRGQEARLRCSPMKGHSHVYWYRQLPEEGLKFMVYLQKENIIDESGMPKERFSAEFPKEGPSILRIQQVVRGDSAAYFCASSSQARELFFGEGSRLTVL.